What follows are 9 T cell receptor beta chains derived from one specimen sequenced in a study of T cell changes during pregnancy in multiple sclerosis. Libraries were prepared by immunoSEQ multiplex PCR; TCRdb keeps only in-frame clonotypes and omits some of them. The table includes approximately 83,000 clones, about 94% detected once. The sequencing used peripheral blood, collected in the third trimester of pregnancy. These receptors were collected from a female donor with multiple sclerosis, enrolled in a pregnancy study.

The chain employs TRBV10-3 and TRBJ2-3; 8 nucleotides align to TRBD2. The CDR3 is 18 amino acids. Germline V gives CDR1 ENHRY, CDR2 SYGVKD. V gave up 8 bases and J gave up 2 bases; unmatched junction bases: 18. The DNA for the CDR3 is TGTGCCATCTCCCGTGGGGTAGCGGGGCCAGGTCCCACAGATACGCAGTATTTT. As protein: CAISRGVAGPGPTDTQYF.

The table lists this clone with a count of one. The chain joins TRBV28 to TRBJ2-6; D not certain. This CDR3 spans 13 amino acids. Germline V gene lookup returns CDR1 MDHEN and CDR2 SYDVKM. Trimming removed 4 bases at V and 6 bases at J, with 7 bases between. The CDR3 region has the DNA TGTGCCAGCAGTTCTAACCCGGCCAACGTCCTGACTTTC. As protein: CASSSNPANVLTF.

The CDR3 spells CASSPFAGDQPQHF. Here the CDR3 DNA reads TGTGCCAGCTCACCATTTGCCGGGGATCAGCCCCAGCATTTT. The chain has TRBV18 and TRBJ1-5, with D uncertain. V gave up 2 bases and J gave up 5 bases, with 10 bases separating them. The CDR3 has 14 residues. Germline CDR1 is KGHSH and CDR2 is LQKENI.

The CDR3 coding sequence is TGCGCCAGCAGCCAAGAGCCGGGGATGAACACTGAAGCTTTCTTT. Protein sequence: CASSQEPGMNTEAFF. The V gene is TRBV4-1, the J gene TRBJ1-1; D not resolved. CDR3 length: 15 residues. Germline V gene data show CDR1 as MGHRA and CDR2 as YSYEKL. Between the trimmed V and J ends, which lost 0 bases and 0 bases, there was a span of 8 bases.

The chain uses TRBV5-6 and TRBJ1-2; no clear D. The germline V gene encodes CDR1 SGHDT and CDR2 YYEEEE. Trimming pared 0 bases from V and 5 bases from J, leaving 14 bases between. The CDR3 runs to 15 residues. The CDR3 bases are TGTGCCAGCAGCTTGGTATTCGGGGTTCAGTATGGCTACACCTTC. Encoded protein: CASSLVFGVQYGYTF.

The CDR3 region has the DNA TGTGCCAGCAGCCTCACTCAGCCGGAGGGTGCCACAGATACGCAGTATTTT. This translates into CASSLTQPEGATDTQYF. The rearrangement joins TRBV7-9 to TRBJ2-3, with D perhaps matching TRBD2 (6 bases). The CDR3 totals 17 residues. The V end was cut by 5 bases, the J end by 2 bases, with 20 bases between. Germline V gives CDR1 SEHNR, CDR2 FQNEAQ (reference sequence). The full variable domain, with the rest looked up from reference TRBV7-9 and TRBJ2-3, is DTGVSQNPRHKITKRGQNVTFRCDPISEHNRLYWYRQTLGQGPEFLTYFQNEAQLEKSRLLSDRFSAERPKGSFSTLEIQRTEQGDSAMYLCASSLTQPEGATDTQYFGPGTRLTVL.

In this sample, this clone turned up a few times. V and J are TRBV2 and TRBJ2-1; 9 bases match TRBD2. Germline V gene data show CDR1 as SNHLY and CDR2 as FYNNEI. V shed 8 bases and J 5 bases; nucleotides not matched to a gene: 10. The CDR3 is made up of 15 amino acids. The CDR3 DNA sequence: TGTGCCAGCGACGAAGGGACTAGCAGGCACAATGAGCAGTTCTTC. Protein sequence: CASDEGTSRHNEQFF. The entire variable domain, with the rest obtained from reference TRBV2 and TRBJ2-1, is as follows: EPEVTQTPSHQVTQMGQEVILRCVPISNHLYFYWYRQILGQKVEFLVSFYNNEISEKSEIFDDQFSVERPDGSNFTLKIRSTKLEDSAMYFCASDEGTSRHNEQFFGPGTRLTVL.

V usage is TRBV15 and J usage is TRBJ2-7, with D possibly TRBD2 on 6 matching bases. The CDR3 is 15 residues long. Deletions cut 1 base from V and 5 bases from J, with 15 bases between. Germline V CDR1 and CDR2: LNHNV, YYDKDF (reference sequence). The CDR3 here is CATSRGGGGTDEQYF. The CDR3 nucleotides are TGTGCCACCAGCAGAGGTGGGGGAGGAACCGACGAGCAGTACTTC.

The chain links TRBV28 to TRBJ1-1; TRBD1 is a possible D gene (5 bases). The ends were cut back, 2 bases at V and 5 bases at J, with 12 bases in the middle. CDR1 is MDHEN and CDR2 is SYDVKM in the germline V gene. The CDR3 extends over 14 amino acids. Here the CDR3 reads CASSLVGLGTEAFF. The CDR3 DNA reads as TGTGCCAGCAGTTTAGTGGGGCTCGGGACTGAAGCTTTCTTT.